This T cell receptor (beta chain) was identified during a study of PD-1 blockade in classical Hodgkin lymphoma. Findings and caveats of the study: By cycle point C4D1, TCR diversity had risen significantly in CD4+ cells (but not CD8+ cells).

In the case of this clone: Its antigen is not known.

Time point in this sample: cycle 4 day 1 (C4D1), after 6 weeks of nivolumab. Relapses following autologous stem cell transplantation were seen in all patients, with brentuximab vedotin exposure varying. The assay was immunoSEQ multiplex PCR, and TCRdb's table has in-frame clones only and misses some. Of approximately 65,000 clones in the sample, more than 80% were seen once. The sequence came from a human donor with classical Hodgkin lymphoma. The sample consisted of peripheral blood mononuclear cells (PBMCs), taken before the fourth cycle of nivolumab.

The CDR3 DNA reads as TGTGCCAGCTCCCTCCCAGGGTCCTCATCCGAGCAGTACTTC. It is translated as CASSLPGSSSEQYF. V is TRBV18 and J is TRBJ2-7, with D perhaps matching TRBD1 (5 bases). In germline, CDR1 is KGHSH, CDR2 LQKENI. The CDR3 sequence is 14 residues long. V was clipped by 6 bases and J by 6 bases, with 18 bases between them.